What follows is one T cell receptor beta chain and its context. Its antigen is not known. Other nucleotide sequences in the sample specify the same CDR3. The data were taken from a study of T cell responses to AZD1222 COVID-19 vaccine. Study findings and constraints: The study identified only six AZD1222 recipients as seropositive at baseline.

TCRdb's copy holds only in-frame clones and misses some; the assay was immunoSEQ multiplex PCR. The data hold around 190,000 clones, with under 95% observed a single time. Deletions cut 1 base from V and 4 bases from J, with 1 base between. CDR3 size: 12 residues. In germline, CDR1 is SGHNT, CDR2 YENEEA. The material was peripheral blood, obtained 28 days after the second AZD1222 dose. The chain combines TRBV11-3 with TRBJ1-4; D call uncertain. The sequence was collected from an adult who received the AZD1222 COVID-19 vaccine. Written as DNA, the CDR3 is TGTGCCAGCAGCTTAGTTAATGAAAAACTGTTTTTT. It translates to CASSLVNEKLFF.